Each of the 3 T cell receptor beta chains below was sequenced from the same sample in a study of blood T cell repertoires in COVID-19. Repertoires were generated with immunoSEQ multiplex PCR, while TCRdb's copy carries only in-frame clones and drops some. Among a few hundred thousand clones listed, approximately 88% were seen once. Material for sequencing was peripheral blood. The receptors were gathered from a man in his forties with acute or convalescent COVID-19.

This chain connects TRBV13 to TRBJ2-7; D is possibly TRBD1 (6 bases). This CDR3 is built from 13 residues. Germline V CDR1 and CDR2: PRHDT, FYEKMQ (reference sequence). Trimming left V 3 bases short and J 5 bases short, with 11 bases between. In DNA, the CDR3 is TGTGCCAGCAGCTTCCCAGGGGTGGACGAGCAGTACTTC. It specifies CASSFPGVDEQYF.

V gene TRBV5-6 combines with J gene TRBJ2-2; D possibly corresponds to TRBD1 (6 bases). This CDR3 region has 15 residues. CDR1 and CDR2 from the germline V gene are SGHDT and YYEEEE. The ends were cut back, 0 bases at V and 4 bases at J, with 10 bases in the middle. CDR3 sequence: CASSLVGQLTGELFF. CDR3 bases: TGTGCCAGCAGCTTGGTAGGACAGCTCACCGGGGAGCTGTTTTTT.

The chain carries TRBV7-9 and TRBJ2-1, with 9 bases fitting TRBD1. The CDR3 has 15 amino acids. CDR1 is SEHNR and CDR2 is FQNEAQ in the germline V gene (reference sequence). V lost 5 bases, J lost 3 bases, and 5 bases stayed unmatched. The CDR3 DNA is TGTGCCAGCAGCATTGAGGGACAGGGCTACAATGAGCAGTTCTTC. Translation: CASSIEGQGYNEQFF. Drawing the rest from reference TRBV7-9 and TRBJ2-1, the complete variable domain is DTGVSQNPRHKITKRGQNVTFRCDPISEHNRLYWYRQTLGQGPEFLTYFQNEAQLEKSRLLSDRFSAERPKGSFSTLEIQRTEQGDSAMYLCASSIEGQGYNEQFFGPGTRLTVL.